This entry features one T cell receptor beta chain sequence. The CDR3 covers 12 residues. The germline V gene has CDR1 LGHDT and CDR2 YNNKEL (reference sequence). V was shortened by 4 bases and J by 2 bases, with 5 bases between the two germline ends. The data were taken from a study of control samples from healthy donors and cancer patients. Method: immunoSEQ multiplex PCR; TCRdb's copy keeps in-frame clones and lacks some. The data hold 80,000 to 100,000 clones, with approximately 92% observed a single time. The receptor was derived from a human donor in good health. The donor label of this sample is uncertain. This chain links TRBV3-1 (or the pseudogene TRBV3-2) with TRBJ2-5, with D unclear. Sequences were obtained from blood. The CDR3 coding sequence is TGTGCCAGCAGCCCGACTCAAGAGACCCAGTACTTC. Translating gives CASSPTQETQYF.